Listed below are T cell receptor beta chains from one sample, sequenced in a study of post-analysis software for immune sequencing data. Each CDR3 protein is one row after TCRdb ran MiXCR on the PCR reads. Of 750,000 to 950,000 distinct CDR3 sequences listed, 35% to 55% are singletons. Sequenced: blood. The source is a girl aged 5-17 years with multiple sclerosis. The CDR3 runs from the conserved cysteine through the conserved F or W. D genes are given only for firm matches. Expanded clones are given a class, and other clones once, few, many or no size at all.

abundance,v_gene,d_gene,j_gene,CDR3aa,CDR3nt
-,TRBV12-3/TRBV12-4,-,TRBJ1-2,CASRSLDYGYTF,TGTGCCAGCAGGTCGCTCGACTATGGCTACACCTTC
few,TRBV29-1,TRBD2,TRBJ2-1,CSVRPTSGRANEQFF,TGCAGCGTTCGCCCAACTAGCGGGAGAGCAAATGAGCAGTTCTTC
-,TRBV12-3/TRBV12-4,-,TRBJ1-5,CASSGGLNPNSNQPQHF,TGTGCCAGCAGCGGAGGTCTCAACCCCAATAGCAATCAGCCCCAGCATTTT
-,TRBV15,TRBD1,TRBJ2-5,CATSRGRRDRVEETQYF,TGTGCCACCAGCAGAGGACGCCGGGACAGGGTCGAAGAGACCCAGTACTTC
-,TRBV30,TRBD2,TRBJ2-3,CAWKVSSGRATDTQYF,TGTGCCTGGAAGGTCTCTAGCGGGAGGGCCACAGATACGCAGTATTTT
-,TRBV5-1,-,TRBJ2-5,CASSLMGTGQETHYF,TGCGCCAGCAGCTTGATGGGGACGGGGCAGGAGACCCACTACTTC
few,TRBV7-2,-,TRBJ2-1,CASSSRQYNEQFF,TGTGCCAGCAGCTCCCGACAGTACAATGAGCAGTTCTTC
once,TRBV7-9,-,TRBJ1-2,CASTPRTGENYGYTF,TGCGCCAGCACCCCTCGGACCGGAGAAAACTATGGCTACACCTTC
-,TRBV2,-,TRBJ2-1,CASGTPGWSSYNEQFF,TGTGCCAGCGGGACCCCCGGATGGAGCTCCTACAATGAGCAGTTCTTC
-,TRBV4-2,-,TRBJ2-3,CASSQDWGDGGSNTQYF,TGTGCCAGCAGCCAAGATTGGGGGGACGGAGGGTCAAATACGCAGTATTTT
-,TRBV4-1,TRBD1,TRBJ2-2,CASSQGGQGFHTGELFF,TGCGCCAGCAGCCAAGGTGGACAGGGGTTTCACACCGGGGAGCTGTTTTTT
-,TRBV4-3,-,TRBJ2-6,CASSQDPGLGANVLTF,TGCGCCAGCAGCCAAGATCCAGGGTTGGGGGCCAACGTCCTGACTTTC
-,TRBV7-9,-,TRBJ1-2,CASSFPEDYGYTF,TGTGCCAGCAGCTTTCCGGAGGACTATGGCTACACCTTC
-,TRBV7-9,-,TRBJ2-7,CASSFVEGSSYEQYF,TGTGCCAGCAGCTTCGTTGAGGGATCCTCCTACGAGCAGTACTTC
-,TRBV6-6,-,TRBJ2-7,CATDLGENPGEQYF,TGTGCCACCGACCTGGGGGAAAATCCGGGTGAGCAGTACTTC